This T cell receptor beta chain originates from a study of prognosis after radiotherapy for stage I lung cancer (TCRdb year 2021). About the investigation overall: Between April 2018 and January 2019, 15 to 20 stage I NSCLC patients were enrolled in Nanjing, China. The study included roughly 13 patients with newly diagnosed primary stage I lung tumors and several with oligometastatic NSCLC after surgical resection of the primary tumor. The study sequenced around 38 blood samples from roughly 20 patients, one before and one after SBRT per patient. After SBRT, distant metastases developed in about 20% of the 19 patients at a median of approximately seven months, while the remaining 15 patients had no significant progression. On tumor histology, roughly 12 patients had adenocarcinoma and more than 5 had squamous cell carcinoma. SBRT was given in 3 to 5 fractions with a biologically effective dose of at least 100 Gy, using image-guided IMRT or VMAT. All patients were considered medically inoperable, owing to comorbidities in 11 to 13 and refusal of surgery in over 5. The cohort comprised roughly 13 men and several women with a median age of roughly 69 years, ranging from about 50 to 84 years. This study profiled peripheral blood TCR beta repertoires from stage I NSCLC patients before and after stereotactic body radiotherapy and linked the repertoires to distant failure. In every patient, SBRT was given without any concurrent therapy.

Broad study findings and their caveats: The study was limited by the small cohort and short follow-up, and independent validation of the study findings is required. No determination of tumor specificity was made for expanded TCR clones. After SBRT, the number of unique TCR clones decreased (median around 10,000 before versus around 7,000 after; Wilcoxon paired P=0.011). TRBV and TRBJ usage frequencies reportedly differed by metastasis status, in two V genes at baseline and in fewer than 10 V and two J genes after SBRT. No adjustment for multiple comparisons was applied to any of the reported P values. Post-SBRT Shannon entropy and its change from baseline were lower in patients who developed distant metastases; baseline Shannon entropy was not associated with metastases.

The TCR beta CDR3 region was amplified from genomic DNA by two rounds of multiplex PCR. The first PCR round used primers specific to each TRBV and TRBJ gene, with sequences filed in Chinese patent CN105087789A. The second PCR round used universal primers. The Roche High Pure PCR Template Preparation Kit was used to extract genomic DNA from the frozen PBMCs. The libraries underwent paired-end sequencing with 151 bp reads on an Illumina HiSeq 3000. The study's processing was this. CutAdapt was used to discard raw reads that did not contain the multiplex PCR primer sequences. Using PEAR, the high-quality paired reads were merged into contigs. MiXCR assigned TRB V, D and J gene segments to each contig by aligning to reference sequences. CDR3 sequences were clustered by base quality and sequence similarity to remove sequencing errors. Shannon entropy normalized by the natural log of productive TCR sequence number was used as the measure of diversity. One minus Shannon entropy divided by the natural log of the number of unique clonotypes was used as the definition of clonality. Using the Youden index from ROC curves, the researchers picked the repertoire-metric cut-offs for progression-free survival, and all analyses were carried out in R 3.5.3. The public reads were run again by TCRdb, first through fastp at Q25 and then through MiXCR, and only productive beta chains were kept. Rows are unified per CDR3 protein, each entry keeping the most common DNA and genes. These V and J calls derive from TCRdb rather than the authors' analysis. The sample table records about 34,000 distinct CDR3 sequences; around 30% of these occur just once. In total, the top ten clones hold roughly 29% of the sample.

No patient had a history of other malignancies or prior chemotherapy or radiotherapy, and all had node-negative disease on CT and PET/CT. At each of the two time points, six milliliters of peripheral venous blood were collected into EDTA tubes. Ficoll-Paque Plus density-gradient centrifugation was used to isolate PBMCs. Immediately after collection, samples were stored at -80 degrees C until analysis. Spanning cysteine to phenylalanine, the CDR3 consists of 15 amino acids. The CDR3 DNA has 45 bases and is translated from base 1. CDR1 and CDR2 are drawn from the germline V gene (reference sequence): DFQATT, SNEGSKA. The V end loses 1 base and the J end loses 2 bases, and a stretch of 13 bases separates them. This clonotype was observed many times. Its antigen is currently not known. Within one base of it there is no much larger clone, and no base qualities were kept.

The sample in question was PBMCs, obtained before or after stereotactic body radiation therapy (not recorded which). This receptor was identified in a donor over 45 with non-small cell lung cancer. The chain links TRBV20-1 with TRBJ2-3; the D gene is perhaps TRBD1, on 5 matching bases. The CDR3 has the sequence CSARAGQGITDTQYF. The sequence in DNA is TGCAGTGCTAGAGCCGGACAAGGGATCACAGATACGCAGTATTTT.